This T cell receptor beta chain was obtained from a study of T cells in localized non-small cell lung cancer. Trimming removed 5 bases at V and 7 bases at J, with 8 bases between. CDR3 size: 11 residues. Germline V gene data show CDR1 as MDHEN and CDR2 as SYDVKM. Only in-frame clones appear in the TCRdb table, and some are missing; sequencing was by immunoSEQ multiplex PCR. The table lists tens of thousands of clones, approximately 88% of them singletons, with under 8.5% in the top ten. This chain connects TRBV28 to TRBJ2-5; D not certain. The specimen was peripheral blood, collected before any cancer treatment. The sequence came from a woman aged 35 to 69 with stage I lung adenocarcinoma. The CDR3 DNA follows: TGTGCCAGCAGTCTCAGCATGACCCAGTACTTC. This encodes CASSLSMTQYF.